Presented here are 23 T cell receptor beta chains from one specimen sequenced in a study of blood T cell repertoires in COVID-19. TCRdb's copy holds only in-frame clones and misses some; the assay was immunoSEQ multiplex PCR. The sample has about 260,000 clones; 80% to 90% are singletons. The sequenced material came from PBMCs or T cells enriched from blood (not recorded which). The receptor set was obtained from a woman younger than 30 who had recovered from COVID-19.

V usage is TRBV28 and J usage is TRBJ1-2; 7 bases match TRBD1. V dropped 6 bases and J dropped 2; count of bases not matched to a gene: 6. The CDR3 sequence is 14 residues long. The V gene's germline CDR1 is MDHEN and CDR2 SYDVKM. CDR3 in DNA: TGTGCCAGCAGCACGGGGACAGCAAACTATGGCTACACCTTC. As protein: CASSTGTANYGYTF.

The chain has TRBV7-8 and TRBJ1-6; D gene ambiguous. With 2 bases removed from V and 6 bases from J, the gap between germline ends came to 8 bases. The CDR3 covers 14 residues. From germline, CDR1 is SGHVS and CDR2 FQNEAQ. The CDR3 coding sequence is TGTGCCAGCAGCTTAATCCAGGTTAATTCACCCCTCCACTTT. This gives the protein CASSLIQVNSPLHF.

V gene TRBV27 combines with J gene TRBJ2-7, with TRBD2 as a possible D gene (6 bases). This CDR3 has 12 residues. Deletions cut 9 bases from V and 2 bases from J, with 11 bases between. CDR1 is MNHEY and CDR2 is SMNVEV in the germline V gene (reference sequence). CDR3 amino acids: CASSGVAYEQYF. CDR3 bases: TGTGCCAGTAGCGGAGTGGCCTACGAGCAGTACTTC.

The J gene is TRBJ2-7, the V gene TRBV7-6; D possibly corresponds to TRBD2 (5 bases). The CDR3 runs 14 residues. Germline V CDR1 and CDR2: SGHVS, FNYEAQ. V lost 1 base to trimming and J lost 0 bases, with 7 bases between them. The CDR3, as DNA: TGTGCCAGCAGCTTAGATCGGGACTCCTACGAGCAGTACTTC. Its translation: CASSLDRDSYEQYF.

Only one count was recorded for this clone. The rearrangement uses TRBV2 and TRBJ1-5, with 8 bases identical to TRBD1. The CDR3 has 14 residues. With V trimmed by 9 bases and J by 0 bases, 4 bases remained unmatched. CDR1 is SNHLY and CDR2 is FYNNEI in the germline V gene. CDR3 nucleotides: TGTGCCAGTTCGGACAGGGATAGCAATCAGCCCCAGCATTTT. Protein sequence: CASSDRDSNQPQHF.

The chain recombines TRBV9 with TRBJ1-6, with 9 nucleotides matching TRBD1. Germline V lookup: CDR1 SGDLS, CDR2 YYNGEE. V lost 5 bases, J lost 10 bases, and 4 bases stayed unmatched. This CDR3 comprises 13 residues. The CDR3 is CASRGQGGSPLHF. CDR3 nucleotides: TGTGCCAGCAGGGGACAGGGCGGATCACCCCTCCACTTT.

The V call is TRBV18, the J call TRBJ1-3; perhaps TRBD1 as D (5 bases). The CDR3 has 15 amino acids. V was shortened by 2 bases and J by 5 bases, with 13 bases between the two germline ends. The germline V gene encodes CDR1 KGHSH and CDR2 LQKENI. The DNA for the CDR3 is TGTGCCAGCTCACCATCTCAGGGAACGAGAAACACCATATATTTT. Amino acids: CASSPSQGTRNTIYF.

J is TRBJ1-6 and V is TRBV11-2; 10 positions match TRBD1. J gave up 10 bases and V 1 base, and 7 bases lay outside the gene matches. Germline-derived CDR1 and CDR2 are SGHAT and FQNNGV. There are 16 residues in the CDR3. This CDR3 reads CASSLGRQGAGSPLHF. The CDR3 nucleotides read TGTGCCAGCAGCTTAGGCCGACAGGGGGCTGGGTCACCCCTCCACTTT. Drawing the rest from reference TRBV11-2 and TRBJ1-6, the complete variable domain is EAGVAQSPRYKIIEKRQSVAFWCNPISGHATLYWYQQILGQGPKLLIQFQNNGVVDDSQLPKDRFSAERLKGVDSTLKIQPAKLEDSAVYLCASSLGRQGAGSPLHFGNGTRLTVT.

The rearrangement joins TRBV15 to TRBJ1-2; 7 positions agree with TRBD1. The junction had 5 bases not matched to a gene; V was cut back by 4 bases and J by 6 bases. This CDR3 spans 13 amino acids. The germline V gene has CDR1 LNHNV and CDR2 YYDKDF (reference sequence). CDR3 loop: CATSINRGNGYTF. For the CDR3, the DNA is TGTGCCACCAGCATAAACAGGGGAAATGGCTACACCTTC.

This chain joins TRBV28 and TRBJ1-1; 7 bases map to TRBD1. Germline CDR1 and CDR2: MDHEN and SYDVKM. This CDR3 contains 14 residues. Trimming at V came to 8 bases and at J to 5 bases, leaving 11 bases not matched to a gene. Here the CDR3 reads CASRSRQGGTEAFF. The CDR3 bases are TGTGCCAGCCGATCAAGACAGGGAGGAACTGAAGCTTTCTTT.

The chain is built from TRBV27 and TRBJ2-3, with TRBD2 identical over 11 bases. Trimming removed 5 bases from V and 2 bases from J; junction bases left unmatched: 6. The CDR3 loop spans 16 amino acids. CDR1 MNHEY and CDR2 SMNVEV come from the germline V gene (reference sequence). Here the CDR3 DNA reads TGTGCCAGCAGTATATTAGCGGGGGGGGTCACAGATACGCAGTATTTT. As protein: CASSILAGGVTDTQYF.

The chain carries TRBV20-1 and TRBJ2-5, with a possible D match to TRBD2 (6 bases). Deletions cut 6 bases from V and 4 bases from J, with 9 bases between. Germline CDR1 is DFQATT and CDR2 is SNEGSKA (reference sequence). The CDR3 contains 11 residues. CDR3 coding DNA: TGCAGTGCATGGGACTTAGAGACCCAGTACTTC. Protein sequence: CSAWDLETQYF.

CDR3 nucleotide sequence: TGTGCCAGCAGTTCCGACAGCTCTGGGGCCAACGTCCTGACTTTC. Translation gives CASSSDSSGANVLTF. The chain recombines TRBV6-5 with TRBJ2-6, with a tentative D call TRBD1 (5 bases). The germline V gene has CDR1 MNHEY and CDR2 SVGAGI. The length of the CDR3 is 15 residues. V gave up 4 bases and J gave up 0 bases, with 7 bases separating them.

The chain uses TRBV5-1 and TRBJ2-1; TRBD1 agrees at 10 bases. The CDR3 is 14 amino acids. CDR1 SGHRS and CDR2 YFSETQ come from the germline V gene. With V trimmed by 2 bases and J by 8 bases, 4 bases remained unmatched. CDR3 amino acids: CASSFATGGDEQFF. The CDR3 nucleotides are TGCGCCAGCAGCTTCGCGACAGGGGGCGATGAGCAGTTCTTC.

In its sample, this clone was seen once. The chain's CDR3 is CASSYSPSGGYEQYF. For the CDR3, the DNA is TGTGCCAGCAGTTACTCCCCTAGCGGGGGTTACGAGCAGTACTTC. V is TRBV6-6 and J is TRBJ2-7; 10 bases line up with TRBD2. The CDR3 runs to 15 residues. Germline V gene sequence: CDR1 MNHNY, CDR2 SVGAGI (reference sequence). With 0 bases clipped from V and 4 bases from J, the junction kept 3 bases outside the gene matches.

The chain employs TRBV5-1 and TRBJ2-1; D ambiguous. This CDR3 region has 12 residues. The V and J ends lost 0 bases and 7 bases respectively, with 5 bases between them. The V gene's germline CDR1 is SGHRS and CDR2 YFSETQ. CDR3 nucleotide sequence: TGCGCCAGCAGCTTGGTTCGGAATGAGCAGTTCTTC. This gives the protein CASSLVRNEQFF. The whole variable domain, filled in from reference TRBV5-1 and TRBJ2-1, reads KAGVTQTPRYLIKTRGQQVTLSCSPISGHRSVSWYQQTPGQGLQFLFEYFSETQRNKGNFPGRFSGRQFSNSRSEMNVSTLELGDSALYLCASSLVRNEQFFGPGTRLTVL.

The CDR3 reads CASTTNGWGYTF. DNA of the CDR3: TGTGCCAGCACCACGAATGGCTGGGGCTACACCTTC. This chain joins TRBV5-5 and TRBJ1-2; D is unresolved. Germline V gene sequence: CDR1 SGHKS, CDR2 YYEKEE (reference sequence). V was clipped by 6 bases and J by 8 bases, with 14 bases between them. CDR3 length: 12 amino acids.

The rearrangement uses TRBV11-2 and TRBJ1-1, with TRBD1 identical over 11 bases. CDR3 size: 17 residues. Germline trimming cut 4 bases from V and 5 bases from J; bases unmatched to any gene: 12. Germline V gene lookup returns CDR1 SGHAT and CDR2 FQNNGV. The CDR3 DNA reads as TGTGCCAGCAGCTCCAGGACAGGGGGCCCGGCTGGGACTGAAGCTTTCTTT. This codes for CASSSRTGGPAGTEAFF.

V is TRBV6-5 and J is TRBJ2-5, with 11 nucleotides matching TRBD1. The trim removed 2 bases at V and 4 bases at J, leaving 6 bases unmatched. CDR1 and CDR2 (germline): MNHEY, SVGAGI. CDR3 length: 16 residues. CDR3 residues: CASSYAGQGGRETQYF. The CDR3 nucleotides are TGTGCCAGCAGTTACGCGGGACAGGGGGGGAGAGAGACCCAGTACTTC.

CDR3 region: CASSQDREGVELNEQFF. DNA for the CDR3: TGCGCCAGCAGCCAAGATAGGGAGGGGGTTGAGTTAAATGAGCAGTTCTTC. The rearrangement links TRBV4-1 to TRBJ2-1, with D possibly being TRBD2 (7 bases). V was pared by 0 bases and J by 7 bases, with 19 bases between. The V gene's germline CDR1 is MGHRA and CDR2 YSYEKL. This CDR3 region has 17 residues.

The chain couples TRBV6-5 to TRBJ2-7; 8 nucleotides align to TRBD1. The trim removed 5 bases at V and 6 bases at J, leaving 3 bases unmatched. CDR1 is MNHEY, CDR2 SVGAGI, per germline. CDR3 size: 12 residues. Here the CDR3 DNA reads TGTGCCAGCAGTACTACAGGGGGCGAGCAGTACTTC. Translated, it gives CASSTTGGEQYF.

The V and J genes are TRBV3-1 (or the pseudogene TRBV3-2) and TRBJ2-2; weak D call: TRBD1 (5 bases). CDR1 is LGHDT and CDR2 is YNNKEL in the germline V gene (reference sequence). Trimming stripped 1 base from V and 1 base from J, with 7 bases between. The CDR3 length is 15 residues. CDR3 sequence reads: CASSQGGQNTGELFF. The DNA for the CDR3 is TGTGCCAGCAGCCAAGGCGGACAGAACACCGGGGAGCTGTTTTTT.

This clone was recorded only once. The chain uses TRBV19 and TRBJ1-3; 8 bases agree with TRBD1. Per the germline V gene, CDR1 is LNHDA and CDR2 is SQIVND (reference sequence). This CDR3 has 17 amino acids. V trimming: 4 bases; J trimming: 0 bases; junction bases outside the gene matches: 8. DNA for the CDR3: TGTGCCAGTAGTAATTACAGGGGGGAGAGCTCTGGAAACACCATATATTTT. The encoded protein is CASSNYRGESSGNTIYF.